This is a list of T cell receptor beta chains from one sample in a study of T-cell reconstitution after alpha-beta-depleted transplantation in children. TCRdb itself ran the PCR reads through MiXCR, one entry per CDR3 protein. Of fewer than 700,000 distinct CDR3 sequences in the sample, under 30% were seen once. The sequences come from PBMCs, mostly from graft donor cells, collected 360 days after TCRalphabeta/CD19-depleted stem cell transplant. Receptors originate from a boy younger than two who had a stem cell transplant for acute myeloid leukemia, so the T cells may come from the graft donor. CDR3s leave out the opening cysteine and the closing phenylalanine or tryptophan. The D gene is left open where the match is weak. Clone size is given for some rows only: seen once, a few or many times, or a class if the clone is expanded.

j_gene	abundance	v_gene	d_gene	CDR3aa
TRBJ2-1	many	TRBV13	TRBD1	ASSSTGQGREQF
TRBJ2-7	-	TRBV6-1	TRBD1	ASGNRGFSYEQY
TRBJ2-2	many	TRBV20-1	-	SAREGTNTGELF
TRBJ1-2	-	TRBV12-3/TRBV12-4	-	ASNISGRYGYT
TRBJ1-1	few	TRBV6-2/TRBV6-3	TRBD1	ASSYGTGITEAF
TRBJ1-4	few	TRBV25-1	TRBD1	ASRGVGQGIATNEKLF
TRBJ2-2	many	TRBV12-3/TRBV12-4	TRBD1	ASSFGTGLNTGELF
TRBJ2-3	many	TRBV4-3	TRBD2	ASSQLLAGMATQY
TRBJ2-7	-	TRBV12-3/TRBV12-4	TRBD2	ASSFTTSGGFEQY
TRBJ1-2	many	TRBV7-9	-	ASSERGYGYT
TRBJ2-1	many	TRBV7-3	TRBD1	ASSPRGFGTGDYNEQF
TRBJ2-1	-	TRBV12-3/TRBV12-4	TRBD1	ASSPPGYRGLGEQF
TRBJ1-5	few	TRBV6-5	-	ASSYSVGPHQPQH
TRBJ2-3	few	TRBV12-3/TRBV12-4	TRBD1	ASSQTGGTDTQY
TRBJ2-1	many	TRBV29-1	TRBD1	SGERTGAYNEQF
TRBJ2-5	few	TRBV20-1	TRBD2	SAAFAGGDGTQY
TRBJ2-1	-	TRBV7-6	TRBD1	ASSSIPGGLLYNEQF
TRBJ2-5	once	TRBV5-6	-	ASSAVGRRETQY
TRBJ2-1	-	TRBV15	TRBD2	ATSRGLAAHNEQF
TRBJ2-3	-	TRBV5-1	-	ASSFDRADTQY
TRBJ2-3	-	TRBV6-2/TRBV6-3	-	ASSPQRTSSTDTQY
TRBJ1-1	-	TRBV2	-	ASRALSGPPGGAF
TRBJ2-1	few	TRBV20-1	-	SAPRAYNEQF
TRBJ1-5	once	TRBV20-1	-	SARDRGLGQPQH
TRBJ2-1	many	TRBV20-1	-	SAFWPGGYNEQF
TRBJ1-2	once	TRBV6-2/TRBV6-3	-	ASSPGRRTHYGYT
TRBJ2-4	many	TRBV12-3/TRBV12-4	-	ASTLGGEDIQY
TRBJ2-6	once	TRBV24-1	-	ATSVAGSGANVLT
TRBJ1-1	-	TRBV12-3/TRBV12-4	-	ASSSGAPTEAF
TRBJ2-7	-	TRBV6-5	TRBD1	ASSPSGQAYEQY
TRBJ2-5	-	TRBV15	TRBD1	ATSRHGGDREWETQY
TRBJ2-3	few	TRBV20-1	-	SARDPLGSTDTQY
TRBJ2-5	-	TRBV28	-	ASRVRETQY
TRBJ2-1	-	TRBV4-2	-	ASSQDSREQF
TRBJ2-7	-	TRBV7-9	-	ASSFGGEVTYEQY
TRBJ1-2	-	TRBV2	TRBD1	ASSRGDRAMEGYT
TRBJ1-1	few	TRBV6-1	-	ASSLARRAWDTEAF
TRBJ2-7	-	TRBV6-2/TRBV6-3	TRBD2	ATKGLAASYEQY
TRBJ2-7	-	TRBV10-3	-	AISVYRGAREQY
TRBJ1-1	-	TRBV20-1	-	SAQVGSRNTEAF
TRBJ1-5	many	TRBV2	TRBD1	ASSERQGSNQPQH
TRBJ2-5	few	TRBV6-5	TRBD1	ASSYPSRGPGETQY
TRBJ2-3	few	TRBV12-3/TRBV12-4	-	ASSRPLAGAHTDTQY
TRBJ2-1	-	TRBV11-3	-	ASGGDEQF
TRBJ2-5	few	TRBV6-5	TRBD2	ASSYSWTSGGFETQY
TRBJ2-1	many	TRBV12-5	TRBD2	ASGFSGTSGSSYNEQF